The table lists the clone carrying this TCR beta chain with many counts. Its specificity is unknown. TCRdb processed the PCR reads anew with MiXCR; each CDR3 protein has one entry. The data hold some 650,000 distinct CDR3 sequences, with about 20% observed a single time. The sample comes from a study of molecular identifiers for immune sequencing clone quantification. Overall study results and limits: In CMV-specific effectors, clones above 20 copies held over 99% of molecules; naive, under 1%.

V was pared by 3 bases and J by 0 bases, with 5 bases between. The CDR3 runs 12 residues. CDR1 is SQVTM and CDR2 is ANQGSEA in the germline V gene. Material: naive CD8+ T cells from blood, with Jurkat cell RNA spiked in. The subset here: FACS-sorted CD8+CD4-CCR7+CD45RA+ naive T cells. V usage is TRBV29-1 and J usage is TRBJ1-1; no reliable D call. This TCR came from a human donor in good health. Some libraries in this study had Jurkat cell RNA spiked in. The CDR3 loop is CSVESLNTEAFF. CDR3 sequence (DNA): TGCAGCGTTGAGTCCCTGAACACTGAAGCTTTCTTT.